Presented here are 20 T cell receptor beta chains from one specimen sequenced in a study of immune evolution from preneoplasia to lung adenocarcinoma. The table came from immunoSEQ multiplex PCR; TCRdb's copy has only in-frame clones and leaves some out. Seen here are approximately 12,000 clones, roughly 85% observed once, and the top ten hold around 3.5%. The specimen was FFPE invasive lung adenocarcinoma tissue. The origin of the receptors is a person aged 70 to 85 with invasive lung adenocarcinoma.

CDR3 DNA: TGTGCCAGCAGTGCAGCCGGGAAGAACACCGGGGAGCTGTTTTTT. Amino acids: CASSAAGKNTGELFF. The chain has TRBV25-1 and TRBJ2-2; TRBD2 is a possible D gene (5 bases). Looked up from germline, CDR1 is MGHDK and CDR2 is SYGVNS. V lost 4 bases, J lost 1 base, and 10 bases lay in between. The CDR3 covers 15 residues.

The chain couples TRBV27 to TRBJ2-1; 12 bases align to TRBD2. The V and J ends lost 3 bases and 4 bases, in that order; junction bases with no gene match: 4. In germline, CDR1 is MNHEY, CDR2 SMNVEV (reference sequence). The CDR3 runs to 16 residues. The CDR3 sequence: CASSFTSGGLYNEQFF. CDR3 nucleotides: TGTGCCAGCAGTTTCACTAGCGGGGGGTTGTACAATGAGCAGTTCTTC.

The CDR3 DNA follows: TGTGCCAGCAGCCAAAGGGAGGGCGGGTTCACTGAAGCTTTCTTT. Protein sequence: CASSQREGGFTEAFF. V is TRBV7-9 and J is TRBJ1-1; D is undetermined. This CDR3 region has 15 residues. Per germline, CDR1 SEHNR and CDR2 FQNEAQ (reference sequence). V gave up 5 bases and J gave up 4 bases, with 17 bases separating them. The full variable domain, completed using reference TRBV7-9 and TRBJ1-1, is DTGVSQNPRHKITKRGQNVTFRCDPISEHNRLYWYRQTLGQGPEFLTYFQNEAQLEKSRLLSDRFSAERPKGSFSTLEIQRTEQGDSAMYLCASSQREGGFTEAFFGQGTRLTVV.

V is TRBV5-1 and J is TRBJ2-7; 10 nucleotides match TRBD2. The CDR3 loop spans 15 amino acids. The V segment lost 5 bases and the J segment 3 bases; nucleotides outside the gene matches: 8. CDR1 and CDR2 from the germline V gene are SGHRS and YFSETQ. Here the CDR3 DNA reads TGCGCCAGCAGGAAACCGGGACTAGCGAGCTACGAGCAGTACTTC. Protein: CASRKPGLASYEQYF.

The chain combines TRBV15 with TRBJ1-1; no reliable D call. The germline CDR1 and CDR2 sequences are LNHNV and YYDKDF (reference sequence). The V gene lost 1 base and the J gene lost 3 bases, with 12 bases spanning the gap. This CDR3 is 15 amino acids long. The CDR3 DNA sequence: TGTGCCACCAGCAGAGGGAGAGGGATGGACACTGAAGCTTTCTTT. This sequence encodes CATSRGRGMDTEAFF.

This clone was seen once. This sequence joins TRBV7-2 and TRBJ1-2, with D tentatively TRBD1 (5 bases). Germline V lookup: CDR1 SGHTA, CDR2 FQGNSA. The length of the CDR3 is 15 residues. Trimming left V 5 bases short and J 8 bases short, with 21 bases between. In DNA, the CDR3 is TGTGCCAGCAGCCCTGGGTCGGTGGGCGAGGGGGGCTACACCTTC. Translated, it gives CASSPGSVGEGGYTF.

The rearrangement links TRBV6-1 to TRBJ1-2, with D tentatively TRBD1 (5 bases). This CDR3 is 15 amino acids long. V was cut by 6 bases and J by 4 bases, with 18 bases left in between. Germline V gene sequence: CDR1 MNHNS, CDR2 SASEGT. The CDR3 coding sequence is TGTGCCAGCAGACTGGGGGAGGGGATGGGCTATGGCTACACCTTC. Translating it yields CASRLGEGMGYGYTF.

This chain joins TRBV7-2 and TRBJ1-2; 11 bases map to TRBD1. The junction had 3 bases not matched to a gene; V was cut back by 4 bases and J by 5 bases. The CDR3 totals 14 residues. Per germline, CDR1 SGHTA and CDR2 FQGNSA. CDR3 sequence: CASSSDRGPYGYTF. The CDR3 DNA reads as TGTGCCAGCAGCTCGGACAGGGGGCCATATGGCTACACCTTC. Full variable domain (outside the CDR3, taken from reference TRBV7-2 and TRBJ1-2): GAGVSQSPSNKVTEKGKDVELRCDPISGHTALYWYRQSLGQGLEFLIYFQGNSAPDKSGLPSDRFSAERTGGSVSTLTIQRTQQEDSAVYLCASSSDRGPYGYTFGSGTRLTVV.

The chain has TRBV30 and TRBJ1-5, with D unresolved. The CDR3 sequence is 12 residues long. The V end lost 0 bases, the J end lost 13 bases, and 13 bases lay between the germline ends. CDR1 GTSNPN and CDR2 SVGIG come from the germline V gene (reference sequence). The CDR3 reads CAWSVSSSSQHF. Written as DNA, the CDR3 is TGTGCCTGGAGTGTATCGAGCAGTTCTCAGCATTTT.

The chain employs TRBV6-6 and TRBJ1-4, with no clear D. Germline CDR1 reads MNHNY; CDR2 reads SVGAGI (reference sequence). Trimming removed 2 bases at V and 4 bases at J, with 14 bases between. The CDR3 extends over 16 amino acids. CDR3 sequence reads: CASSYALGDGNEKLFF. The CDR3 DNA is TGTGCCAGCAGTTACGCCTTGGGTGATGGTAATGAAAAACTGTTTTTT.

The V and J genes are TRBV9 and TRBJ2-1, with TRBD2 matching over 11 bases. The CDR3 extends over 15 amino acids. Looked up from germline, CDR1 is SGDLS and CDR2 is YYNGEE. V was pared by 3 bases and J by 9 bases, with 8 bases of the junction left unmatched. In DNA form, the CDR3 reads TGTGCCAGCAGCGCCTTTACTAGCGGGAGCGGTGAGCAGTTCTTC. This codes for CASSAFTSGSGEQFF.

This sequence joins TRBV7-9 and TRBJ1-2; TRBD1 matches at 7 bases. V shed 6 bases, J shed 4 bases, and the junction held 5 bases outside the gene matches. CDR3 length equals 13 residues. CDR1 SEHNR and CDR2 FQNEAQ come from the germline V gene (reference sequence). The CDR3 sequence is CASSLGQTYGYTF. DNA of the CDR3: TGTGCCAGCAGTTTGGGACAGACCTATGGCTACACCTTC. Full variable domain (rest looked up from reference TRBV7-9 and TRBJ1-2): DTGVSQNPRHKITKRGQNVTFRCDPISEHNRLYWYRQTLGQGPEFLTYFQNEAQLEKSRLLSDRFSAERPKGSFSTLEIQRTEQGDSAMYLCASSLGQTYGYTFGSGTRLTVV.

This chain connects TRBV4-1 to TRBJ1-5; 8 nucleotides align to TRBD1. The germline gives CDR1 MGHRA, CDR2 YSYEKL. V shed 0 bases, J shed 11 bases, and the junction held 6 bases outside the gene matches. This CDR3 is 14 amino acids long. The CDR3 DNA reads as TGCGCCAGCAGCCAAGATGACAGGGGCCAATCCCAGCATTTT. It specifies CASSQDDRGQSQHF.

CDR3 amino acids: CASSLSGRLAGLGYTF. The CDR3 DNA reads as TGTGCCAGCAGTTTATCGGGTAGACTGGCAGGGCTTGGCTACACCTTC. The chain carries TRBV27 and TRBJ1-2, with D perhaps TRBD1 (5 bases). The CDR3 covers 16 residues. The V gene lost 0 bases and the J gene lost 7 bases, with 18 bases spanning the gap. Germline V lookup: CDR1 MNHEY, CDR2 SMNVEV (reference sequence).

The CDR3 region is CASSGYLWREGTDTQYF. The DNA of the CDR3 is TGTGCCAGCAGTGGCTACCTTTGGCGGGAGGGCACAGATACGCAGTATTTT. V gene TRBV6-1 combines with J gene TRBJ2-3; 8 bases line up with TRBD2. Germline CDR1 MNHNS, CDR2 SASEGT. The J segment lost 1 base and the V segment lost 4 bases, leaving 10 bases of the junction unmatched. The CDR3 totals 17 residues.

V gene TRBV29-1 combines with J gene TRBJ2-1; TRBD2 agrees at 7 bases. Trimming cost V 2 bases and J 4 bases; bases outside gene matches: 5. Per the germline V gene, CDR1 is SQVTM and CDR2 is ANQGSEA. CDR3 length equals 14 residues. This CDR3 is CSVERASGYNEQFF. The CDR3, as DNA: TGCAGCGTTGAAAGGGCTAGCGGATACAATGAGCAGTTCTTC.

The genes are TRBV28 and TRBJ2-5, with a possible D match to TRBD2 (6 bases). V lost 7 bases and J 7 bases, leaving 13 bases between the germline ends. This CDR3 has 12 residues. Germline V gene sequence: CDR1 MDHEN, CDR2 SYDVKM. The CDR3, as DNA: TGTGCCAGCATGGAGGGCTCGCGGACCCAGTACTTC. It translates to CASMEGSRTQYF.

This clone was counted a single time. CDR3 bases: TGTGCCTGGAGTACAGAGATTTCCAATCAGCCCCAGCATTTT. This encodes CAWSTEISNQPQHF. This sequence joins TRBV30 and TRBJ1-5; D is unresolved. The CDR3 runs 14 residues. V was pared by 2 bases and J by 3 bases, with 11 bases between. Looked up from germline, CDR1 is GTSNPN and CDR2 is SVGIG (reference sequence).

The chain is built from TRBV11-2 and TRBJ1-2; D call uncertain. Germline V lookup: CDR1 SGHAT, CDR2 FQNNGV. The V gene lost 5 bases and the J gene lost 0 bases, with 13 bases spanning the gap. The CDR3 sequence is 15 residues long. CDR3 sequence: CASSQQTYSNYGYTF. The CDR3 DNA follows: TGTGCCAGCAGCCAACAGACTTACTCTAACTATGGCTACACCTTC.

V usage is TRBV9 and J usage is TRBJ1-2; 9 positions match TRBD1. The CDR3 contains 14 residues. Germline V gene data show CDR1 as SGDLS and CDR2 as YYNGEE. The V gene end was trimmed by 3 bases and the J gene end by 4 bases; junction bases not matched to a gene: 4. CDR3 in amino acids: CASSAEGQGYGYTF. The CDR3 region has the DNA TGTGCCAGCAGCGCCGAGGGACAGGGCTATGGCTACACCTTC.